This TCR beta chain appears in the sequencing data of a study of blood T cell repertoires in COVID-19. Across the study: Collection of acute and convalescent COVID-19 samples took place in the United States, Italy and Spain.

This study enrolled people aged about 18 to 90 from about two dozen US geographic areas. Assignments of participants to cohorts depended upon their own reported clinical history. Methods used by the authors: How many nucleated cells were present was estimated from reference gene primer amplification. Sequenced by immunoSEQ multiplex PCR; TCRdb stores in-frame clones only, minus some. V, J and clone size were drawn from that table, and D and trimming were deduced from the DNA. This table has approximately 440,000 clones, roughly 87% appearing once. CDR3 size: 15 residues. V lost 4 bases, J lost 0 bases, and 11 bases lay in between. Germline V gene lookup returns CDR1 SNHLY and CDR2 FYNNEI.

The clonotype was recovered from a man between 18 and 29 years old who had recovered from COVID-19. The chain is built from TRBV2 and TRBJ2-3, with D tentatively TRBD1 (6 bases). The sequenced sample consisted of PBMCs or T cells enriched from blood (not recorded which). CDR3 region: CASSVRGTSTDTQYF. The CDR3 DNA reads TGTGCCAGCAGTGTCAGGGGAACTAGCACAGATACGCAGTATTTT.